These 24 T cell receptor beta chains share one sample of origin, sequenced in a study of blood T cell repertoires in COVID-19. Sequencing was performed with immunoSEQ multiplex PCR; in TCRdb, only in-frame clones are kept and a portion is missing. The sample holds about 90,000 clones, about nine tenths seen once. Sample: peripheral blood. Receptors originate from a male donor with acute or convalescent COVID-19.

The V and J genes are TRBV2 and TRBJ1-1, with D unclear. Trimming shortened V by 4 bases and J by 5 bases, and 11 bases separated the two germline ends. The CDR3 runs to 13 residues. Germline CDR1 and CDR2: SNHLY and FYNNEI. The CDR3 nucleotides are TGTGCCAGCAGTGCAGCGGAGAGGACTGAAGCTTTCTTT. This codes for CASSAAERTEAFF.

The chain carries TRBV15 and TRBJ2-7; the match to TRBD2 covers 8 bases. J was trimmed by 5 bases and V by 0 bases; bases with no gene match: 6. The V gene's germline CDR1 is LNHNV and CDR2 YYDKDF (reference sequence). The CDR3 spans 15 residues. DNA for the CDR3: TGTGCCACCAGCAGAGATCCGGCGGGGGGTCACGAGCAGTACTTC. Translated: CATSRDPAGGHEQYF.

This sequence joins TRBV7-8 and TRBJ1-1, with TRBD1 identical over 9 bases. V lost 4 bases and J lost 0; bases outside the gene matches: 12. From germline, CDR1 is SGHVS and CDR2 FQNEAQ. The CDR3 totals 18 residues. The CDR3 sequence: CASSSKSGTGFMNTEAFF. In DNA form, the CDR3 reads TGTGCCAGCAGCTCTAAGTCCGGGACAGGGTTCATGAACACTGAAGCTTTCTTT.

The DNA for the CDR3 is TGTGCCAGCAGCTTAAAGTCGAGCTCCTACAATGAGCAGTTCTTC. As protein: CASSLKSSSYNEQFF. The chain employs TRBV7-3 and TRBJ2-1; D unresolved. CDR1 and CDR2 from the germline V gene are SGHTA and FQGTGA. V gave up 1 base and J gave up 0 bases, with 7 bases separating them. The CDR3 extends over 15 amino acids.

The CDR3 spells CASSPSGHLNSPLHF. CDR3 nucleotides: TGTGCCAGCAGTCCATCCGGACACCTTAATTCACCCCTCCACTTT. The chain couples TRBV28 to TRBJ1-6, with a weak D call TRBD1 (5 bases). Per germline, CDR1 MDHEN and CDR2 SYDVKM. The CDR3 is made up of 15 amino acids. The V and J ends lost 5 bases and 6 bases respectively, with 14 bases between them.

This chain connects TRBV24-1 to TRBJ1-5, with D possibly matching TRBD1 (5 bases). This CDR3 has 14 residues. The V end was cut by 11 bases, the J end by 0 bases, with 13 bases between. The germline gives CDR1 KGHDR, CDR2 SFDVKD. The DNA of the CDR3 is TGTGCCATCGGGCCAGGGAATAGCAATCAGCCCCAGCATTTT. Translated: CAIGPGNSNQPQHF.

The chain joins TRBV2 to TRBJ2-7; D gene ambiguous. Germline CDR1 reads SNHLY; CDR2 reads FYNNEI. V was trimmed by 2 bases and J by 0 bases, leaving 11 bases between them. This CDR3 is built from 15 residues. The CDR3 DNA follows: TGTGCCAGCAGTGAACTGGGCGTCAGCTCCTACGAGCAGTACTTC. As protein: CASSELGVSSYEQYF.

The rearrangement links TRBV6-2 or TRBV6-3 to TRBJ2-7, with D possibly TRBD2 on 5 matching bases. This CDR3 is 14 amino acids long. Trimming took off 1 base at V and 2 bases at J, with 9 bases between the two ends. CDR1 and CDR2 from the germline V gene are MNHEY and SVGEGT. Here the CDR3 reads CASSYWGDAYEQYF. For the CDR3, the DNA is TGTGCCAGCAGTTACTGGGGAGACGCCTACGAGCAGTACTTC.

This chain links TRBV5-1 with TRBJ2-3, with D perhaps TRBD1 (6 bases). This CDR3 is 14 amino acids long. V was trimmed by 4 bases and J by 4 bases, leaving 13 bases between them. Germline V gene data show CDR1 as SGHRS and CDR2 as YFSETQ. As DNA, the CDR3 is TGCGCCAGCAGCCTTCGGACAGACCCAGATACGCAGTATTTT. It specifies CASSLRTDPDTQYF.

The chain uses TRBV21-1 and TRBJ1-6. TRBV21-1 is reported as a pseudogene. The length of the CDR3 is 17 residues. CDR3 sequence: CASSPGRGPSYNSPLHF. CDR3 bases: TGTGCCAGCAGCCCCGGGAGAGGGCCTTCATATAATTCACCCCTCCACTTT.

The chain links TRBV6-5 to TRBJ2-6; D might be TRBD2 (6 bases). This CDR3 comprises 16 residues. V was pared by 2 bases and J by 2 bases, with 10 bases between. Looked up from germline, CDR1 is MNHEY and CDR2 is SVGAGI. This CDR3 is CASSYEGGAGANVLTF. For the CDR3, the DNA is TGTGCCAGCAGTTACGAAGGCGGGGCTGGGGCCAACGTCCTGACTTTC.

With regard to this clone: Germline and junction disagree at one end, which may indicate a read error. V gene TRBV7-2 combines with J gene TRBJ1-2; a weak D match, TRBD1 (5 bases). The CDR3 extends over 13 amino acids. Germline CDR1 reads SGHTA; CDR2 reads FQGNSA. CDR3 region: CASSSGQPYGHTF. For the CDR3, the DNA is TGTGCCAGCAGCTCAGGGCAGCCTTATGGCCACACCTTC.

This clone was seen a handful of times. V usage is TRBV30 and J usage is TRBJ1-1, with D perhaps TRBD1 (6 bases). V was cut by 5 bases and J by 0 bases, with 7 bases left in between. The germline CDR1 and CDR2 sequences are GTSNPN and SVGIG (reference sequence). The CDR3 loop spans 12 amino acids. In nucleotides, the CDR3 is TGTGCCTGGGGACAGTTGAACACTGAAGCTTTCTTT. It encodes CAWGQLNTEAFF.

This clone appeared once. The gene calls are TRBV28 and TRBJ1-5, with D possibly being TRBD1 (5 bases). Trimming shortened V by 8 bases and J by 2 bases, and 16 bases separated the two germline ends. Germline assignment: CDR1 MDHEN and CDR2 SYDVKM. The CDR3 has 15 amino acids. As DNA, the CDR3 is TGTGCCAGCCAGGGTGGGCAGGGCGGCAATCAGCCCCAGCATTTT. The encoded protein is CASQGGQGGNQPQHF. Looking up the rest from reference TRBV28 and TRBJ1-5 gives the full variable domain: DVKVTQSSRYLVKRTGEKVFLECVQDMDHENMFWYRQDPGLGLRLIYFSYDVKMKEKGDIPEGYSVSREKKERFSLILESASTNQTSMYLCASQGGQGGNQPQHFGDGTRLSIL.

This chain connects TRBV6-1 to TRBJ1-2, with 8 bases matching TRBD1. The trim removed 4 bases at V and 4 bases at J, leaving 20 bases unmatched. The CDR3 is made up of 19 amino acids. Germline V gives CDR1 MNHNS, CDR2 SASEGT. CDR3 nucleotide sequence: TGTGCCAGCAGTGGGCCCAACACCTTTTCAGACAGGGGATCCTATGGCTACACCTTC. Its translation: CASSGPNTFSDRGSYGYTF.

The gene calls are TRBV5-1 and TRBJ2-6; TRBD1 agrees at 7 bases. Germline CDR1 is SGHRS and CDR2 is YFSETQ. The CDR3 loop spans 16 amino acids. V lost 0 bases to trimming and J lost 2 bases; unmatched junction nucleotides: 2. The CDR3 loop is CASSLDTGAGANVLTF. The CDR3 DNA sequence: TGCGCCAGCAGCTTGGATACAGGGGCTGGGGCCAACGTCCTGACTTTC.

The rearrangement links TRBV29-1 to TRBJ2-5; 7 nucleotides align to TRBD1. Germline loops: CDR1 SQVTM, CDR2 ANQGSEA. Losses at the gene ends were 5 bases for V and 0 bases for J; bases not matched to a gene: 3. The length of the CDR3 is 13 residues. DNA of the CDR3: TGCAGCGTTTCCGGACAGGACCAAGAGACCCAGTACTTC. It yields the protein CSVSGQDQETQYF.

The CDR3, as DNA: TGTGCCAGTACCGAGGACAGGGGGATGAACACCATATATTTT. It is translated as CASTEDRGMNTIYF. V usage is TRBV19 and J usage is TRBJ1-3; TRBD1 matches at 10 bases. J lost 7 bases, V lost 7 bases, and 7 bases had no gene match. Germline CDR1 LNHDA, CDR2 SQIVND (reference sequence). The CDR3 covers 14 residues.

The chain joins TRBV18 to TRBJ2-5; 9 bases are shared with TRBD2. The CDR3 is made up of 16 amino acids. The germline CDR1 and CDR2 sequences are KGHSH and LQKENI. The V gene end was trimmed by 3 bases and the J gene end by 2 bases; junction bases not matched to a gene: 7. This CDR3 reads CASSPPGTSRQETQYF. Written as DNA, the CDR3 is TGTGCCAGCTCACCCCCCGGGACTAGCAGACAAGAGACCCAGTACTTC.

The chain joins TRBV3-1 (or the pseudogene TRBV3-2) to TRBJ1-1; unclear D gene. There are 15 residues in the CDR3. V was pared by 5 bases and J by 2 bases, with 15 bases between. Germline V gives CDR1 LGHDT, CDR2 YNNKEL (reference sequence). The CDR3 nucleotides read TGTGCCAGCAGCGGATCAGCGCGGCTCAACACTGAAGCTTTCTTT. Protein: CASSGSARLNTEAFF.

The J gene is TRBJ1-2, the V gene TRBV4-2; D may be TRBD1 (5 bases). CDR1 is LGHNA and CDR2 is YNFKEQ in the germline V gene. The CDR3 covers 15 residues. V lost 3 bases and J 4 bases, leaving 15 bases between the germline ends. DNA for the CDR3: TGTGCCAGCAGCCACCCCGGAGGGGCCGGCTATGGCTACACCTTC. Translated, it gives CASSHPGGAGYGYTF.

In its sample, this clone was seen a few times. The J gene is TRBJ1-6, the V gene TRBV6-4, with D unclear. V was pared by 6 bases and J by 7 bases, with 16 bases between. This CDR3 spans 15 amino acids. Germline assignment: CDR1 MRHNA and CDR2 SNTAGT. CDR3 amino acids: CASSLEGSKNSPLHF. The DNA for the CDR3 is TGTGCCAGCAGCCTCGAGGGATCCAAGAATTCACCCCTCCACTTT.

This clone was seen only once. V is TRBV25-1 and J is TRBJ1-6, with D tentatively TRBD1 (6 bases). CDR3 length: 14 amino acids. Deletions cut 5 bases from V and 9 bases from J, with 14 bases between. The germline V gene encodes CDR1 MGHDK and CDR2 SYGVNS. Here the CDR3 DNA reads TGTGCCAGCAGTCATCGGACAGCAATTTCACCCCTCCACTTT. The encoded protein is CASSHRTAISPLHF. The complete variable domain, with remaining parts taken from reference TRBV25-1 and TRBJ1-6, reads EADIYQTPRYLVIGTGKKITLECSQTMGHDKMYWYQQDPGMELHLIHYSYGVNSTEKGDLSSESTVSRIRTEHFPLTLESARPSHTSQYLCASSHRTAISPLHFGNGTRLTVT.

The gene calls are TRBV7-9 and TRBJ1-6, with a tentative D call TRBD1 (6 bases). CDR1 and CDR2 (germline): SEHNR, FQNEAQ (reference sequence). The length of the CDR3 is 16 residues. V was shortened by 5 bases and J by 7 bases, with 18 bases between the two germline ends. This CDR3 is CASSEGGADKNSPLHF. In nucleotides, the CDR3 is TGTGCCAGCAGCGAAGGGGGGGCTGATAAGAATTCACCCCTCCACTTT.